This T cell receptor beta chain was identified during a study of cytomegalovirus exposure and HLA in healthy donors. Turning to the study itself: An earlier analysis identified 100 million to 130 million unique TCR beta sequences in about 179 million T cells. Study-level results: Data from an earlier analysis indicated that most TCR beta V segments were productive either about 90% or about 30% of the time. Most TCR sequences were seen very rarely across donors, but some public TCRs occurred in many.

The trim removed 5 bases at V and 0 bases at J, leaving 3 bases unmatched. The CDR3 contains 14 residues. Germline loops: CDR1 SGHNT, CDR2 YYREEE (reference sequence). 60 Vbeta and 13 Jbeta primers were used in PCR. Using immunoSEQ multiplex PCR, the repertoire was profiled, and TCRdb retains in-frame clones only, with some absent. This table has 85,000 to 100,000 clones, 60% to 80% appearing once. When sampled, the donors appeared nominally healthy, though they likely had unrecorded immune exposures. About this clone: Its antigen is unknown.

The sample consisted of PBMCs. V and J are TRBV5-4 and TRBJ2-3; TRBD2 agrees at 7 bases. The sequence was collected from a man aged 55 to 70 in good health and CMV-seronegative. The CDR3 loop is CASRAGESTDTQYF. The CDR3 region has the DNA TGTGCCAGCAGGGCGGGAGAAAGCACAGATACGCAGTATTTT.